The 31 T cell receptor beta chains reported below all come from one sample, sequenced in a study. TCRdb reprocessed the RT-PCR reads via MiXCR and lists one record per CDR3 protein. The repertoire holds about 680,000 distinct CDR3 sequences, with over 12% as singletons. Sequencing used memory CD4+ T cells from blood. The receptors derive from a female donor in good health, serving as a healthy control.

Remarks on this clonotype: A much larger clone sits a single nucleotide away, making a read error possible. The chain uses TRBV10-3 and TRBJ2-6, with D uncertain. V was trimmed by 3 bases and J by 1 base, leaving 7 bases between them. Germline-derived CDR1 and CDR2 are ENHRY and SYGVKD. The CDR3 runs to 15 residues. The CDR3 sequence: CAISDPRSGANVLTF. CDR3 nucleotides: TGTGCCATCAGTGACCCCCGGTCTGGGGCCAACGTCCTGACTTTC.

This clonotype was seen ten or more times. The gene calls are TRBV7-2 and TRBJ2-7, with D perhaps TRBD2 (5 bases). The V gene's germline CDR1 is SGHTA and CDR2 FQGNSA. The germline V and J ends were trimmed by 4 bases and 0 bases, with 7 bases remaining between them. The CDR3 has 13 amino acids. This CDR3 is CASSYGVSYEQYF. Here the CDR3 DNA reads TGTGCCAGCAGCTACGGGGTCTCCTACGAGCAGTACTTC.

The chain employs TRBV5-1 and TRBJ2-7; 10 bases are a match to TRBD1. CDR1 is SGHRS, CDR2 YFSETQ, per germline. The CDR3 consists of 16 residues. V trimming: 3 bases; J trimming: 0 bases; junction bases outside the gene matches: 6. The CDR3 sequence is CASSSKRDRGSYEQYF. The CDR3 region has the DNA TGCGCCAGCAGCTCCAAAAGGGACAGGGGCTCCTACGAGCAGTACTTC.

In its sample, this clonotype was seen many times. The chain joins TRBV4-3 to TRBJ1-3; TRBD1 matches 10 bases. The V and J ends lost 2 bases and 3 bases, in that order; junction bases with no gene match: 7. This CDR3 has 17 residues. From germline, CDR1 is LGHNA and CDR2 YSLEER. CDR3 nucleotide sequence: TGCGCCAGCAGCCAACGACCGGGACAGGGGTTTGGAAACACCATATATTTT. Amino acids: CASSQRPGQGFGNTIYF.

This clonotype has a count of ten or more. This chain links TRBV20-1 with TRBJ1-2; the match to TRBD1 covers 10 bases. V shed 5 bases, J shed 7 bases, and the junction held 4 bases outside the gene matches. The CDR3 consists of 12 residues. Germline CDR1 reads DFQATT; CDR2 reads SNEGSKA (reference sequence). The CDR3 DNA sequence: TGCAGTGCTTGGGACAGGGGCGGTGGCTACACCTTC. It specifies CSAWDRGGGYTF.

In this sample, this clonotype turned up many times. CDR3 sequence reads: CASSSPILAGAYEQYF. The DNA of the CDR3 is TGTGCCAGCAGTTCCCCGATACTAGCGGGAGCCTACGAGCAGTACTTC. The V call is TRBV6-5, the J call TRBJ2-7, with TRBD2 matching over 11 bases. V shed 4 bases, J shed 2 bases, and the junction held 7 bases outside the gene matches. Germline CDR1 reads MNHEY; CDR2 reads SVGAGI. The CDR3 totals 16 residues.

Many counts were recorded for this clonotype. The J gene is TRBJ2-7, the V gene TRBV6-5, with 9 bases identical to TRBD2. CDR3 length: 17 amino acids. Germline CDR1 MNHEY, CDR2 SVGAGI. J was trimmed by 0 bases and V by 2 bases; bases with no gene match: 8. CDR3 in amino acids: CASSYRASGASSYEQYF. Written as DNA, the CDR3 is TGTGCCAGCAGTTACAGGGCTAGCGGGGCGAGCTCCTACGAGCAGTACTTC.

The sample holds many counts of this clonotype. This rearrangement joins TRBV11-2 to TRBJ2-7; D ambiguous. The CDR3 is made up of 12 amino acids. CDR1 and CDR2 from the germline V gene are SGHAT and FQNNGV. V lost 6 bases, J lost 2 bases, and 8 bases lay in between. CDR3 DNA sequence: TGTGCCAGCAGTCCCCTGGCCTACGAGCAGTACTTC. Its translation is CASSPLAYEQYF.

Ten or more counts support this clonotype. The rearrangement uses TRBV11-2 and TRBJ2-2; no clear D. The CDR3 sequence is 15 residues long. CDR1 and CDR2 (germline): SGHAT, FQNNGV. V lost 0 bases, J lost 6 bases, and 11 bases lay in between. CDR3 region: CASSLDVTGAGELFF. CDR3 in DNA: TGTGCCAGCAGCTTAGACGTCACCGGTGCCGGGGAGCTGTTTTTT.

The V gene is TRBV12-3 or TRBV12-4, the J gene TRBJ1-3; possible D gene TRBD1, 5 bases. The CDR3 covers 16 residues. V dropped 5 bases and J dropped 0 bases, with 14 bases sitting between them. The CDR3 nucleotides are TGTGCCAGCAGTGGGGGGACGGCCGACTCTGGAAACACCATATATTTT. Translation gives CASSGGTADSGNTIYF.

The table lists this clonotype with many counts. The V gene is TRBV5-6, the J gene TRBJ2-4, with 7 bases that match TRBD2. Trimming removed 4 bases from V and 3 bases from J; junction bases left unmatched: 16. The CDR3 is 18 residues long. Germline V gene data show CDR1 as SGHDT and CDR2 as YYEEEE. The CDR3: CASSPPGGGYNDKNIQYF. The CDR3 DNA reads TGTGCCAGCAGCCCTCCCGGCGGGGGTTATAACGACAAAAACATTCAGTACTTC.

This clonotype was observed a handful of times. The chain joins TRBV10-3 to TRBJ1-2; D is ambiguous. Germline V CDR1 and CDR2: ENHRY, SYGVKD. Trimming took 3 bases from V and 6 from J, leaving 14 bases between them. The CDR3 consists of 14 residues. DNA for the CDR3: TGTGCCATCAGTGAATTGGATGGGGTTGATGGCTACACCTTC. It specifies CAISELDGVDGYTF.

This clonotype was recorded many times. V is TRBV5-1 and J is TRBJ2-1, with 7 bases matching TRBD2. The V and J ends lost 3 bases and 7 bases, in that order; junction bases with no gene match: 7. Germline values: CDR1 SGHRS, CDR2 YFSETQ. CDR3 length: 14 residues. The CDR3 region has the DNA TGCGCCAGCAGCTCCCAGGGAGCGGGAAATGAGCAGTTCTTC. Translation gives CASSSQGAGNEQFF. Drawing the rest from reference TRBV5-1 and TRBJ2-1, the complete variable domain is KAGVTQTPRYLIKTRGQQVTLSCSPISGHRSVSWYQQTPGQGLQFLFEYFSETQRNKGNFPGRFSGRQFSNSRSEMNVSTLELGDSALYLCASSSQGAGNEQFFGPGTRLTVL.

This clonotype was counted between two and nine times. The chain recombines TRBV6-1 with TRBJ1-6; possible D gene TRBD1, 5 bases. The length of the CDR3 is 15 residues. Germline V gene sequence: CDR1 MNHNS, CDR2 SASEGT. V was trimmed by 9 bases and J by 8 bases, leaving 20 bases between them. The CDR3 here is CARGVPPGKDSPLHF. The CDR3 nucleotides are TGTGCCAGGGGGGTTCCGCCAGGGAAGGATTCACCCCTCCACTTT.

The genes are TRBV11-3 and TRBJ1-1; D perhaps matches TRBD1 (5 bases). Germline V CDR1 and CDR2: SGHNT, YENEEA. The CDR3 consists of 13 residues. V was clipped by 8 bases and J by 0 bases, with 10 bases between them. CDR3 nucleotides: TGTGCCAGCCGAGGGGCAGTGAACACTGAAGCTTTCTTT. Translation: CASRGAVNTEAFF.

The chain joins TRBV7-2 to TRBJ1-6; no firm D call. The CDR3 contains 15 residues. Trimming pared 1 base from V and 9 bases from J, leaving 13 bases between. Germline V gives CDR1 SGHTA, CDR2 FQGNSA. The CDR3 region is CASSLGFIRVSPLHF. The DNA for the CDR3 is TGTGCCAGCAGCTTAGGGTTCATTCGGGTTTCACCCCTCCACTTT.

A few counts support this clonotype. The rearrangement links TRBV6-2 or TRBV6-3 to TRBJ2-7; a weak D match, TRBD1 (5 bases). The CDR3 is 13 residues long. The germline gives CDR1 MNHEY, CDR2 SVGEGT. Trimming removed 4 bases from V and 12 bases from J, with 19 bases in between. The CDR3 DNA reads TGTGCCAGCAGTTTACCCGGCCTCTCAGGGTTGTACTTC. Protein: CASSLPGLSGLYF.

This clonotype was seen ten or more times. The V and J genes are TRBV7-3 and TRBJ1-1; unclear D gene. V was pared by 5 bases and J by 0 bases, with 7 bases between. Germline V gene lookup returns CDR1 SGHTA and CDR2 FQGTGA. The CDR3 runs 13 residues. The CDR3 nucleotides are TGTGCCAGCAGCCCCTATGTGAACACTGAAGCTTTCTTT. It specifies CASSPYVNTEAFF.

This clonotype came up a few times. The genes are TRBV20-1 and TRBJ1-6; D is uncertain. V was trimmed by 6 bases and J by 9 bases, leaving 12 bases between them. Germline loops: CDR1 DFQATT, CDR2 SNEGSKA (reference sequence). This CDR3 has 12 amino acids. DNA of the CDR3: TGCAGTGCCAGGTCCTTGAGTTCACCCCTCCACTTT. It yields the protein CSARSLSSPLHF.

The chain recombines TRBV24-1 with TRBJ2-3, with 7 bases aligning to TRBD1. The CDR3 has 13 residues. V lost 3 bases to trimming and J lost 8 bases; unmatched junction nucleotides: 4. CDR1 is KGHDR, CDR2 SFDVKD, per germline. CDR3 amino acids: CATSDLDRATQYF. DNA of the CDR3: TGTGCCACCAGTGATCTTGACAGGGCTACGCAGTATTTT.

This clonotype has just a few counts. V and J are TRBV6-1 and TRBJ2-2; no clear D gene. V gave up 3 bases and J gave up 7 bases, with 12 bases separating them. The CDR3 is made up of 14 amino acids. CDR1 is MNHNS and CDR2 is SASEGT in the germline V gene. CDR3 residues: CASSERSSVGELFF. CDR3 bases: TGTGCCAGCAGTGAGAGGAGTAGTGTCGGGGAGCTGTTTTTT.

V is TRBV28 and J is TRBJ1-2; TRBD1 matches at 11 bases. Germline loops: CDR1 MDHEN, CDR2 SYDVKM. With V trimmed by 5 bases and J by 4 bases, 3 bases remained unmatched. CDR3 length equals 14 residues. The CDR3 DNA follows: TGTGCCAGCAGTCGGGGGACAGGGGGCTATGGCTACACCTTC. This gives the protein CASSRGTGGYGYTF.

There are a few counts of this clonotype. This chain links TRBV20-1 with TRBJ1-2, with TRBD1 matching over 8 bases. CDR1 and CDR2 from the germline V gene are DFQATT and SNEGSKA (reference sequence). With 3 bases clipped from V and 4 bases from J, the junction kept 4 bases outside the gene matches. The CDR3 spans 13 residues. This chain's CDR3 is CSARETGVYGYTF. For the CDR3, the DNA is TGCAGTGCTAGGGAGACAGGGGTCTATGGCTACACCTTC.

A note on this clonotype: The junction departs from the called germline gene at one end, perhaps through a read error. The chain uses TRBV7-9 and TRBJ1-1; D is unclear. Germline CDR1 reads SEHNR; CDR2 reads FQNEAQ (reference sequence). The CDR3 extends over 12 amino acids. CDR3 in amino acids: CASSLASGTGRF. CDR3 DNA: TGTGCCAGCAGCTTAGCCTCGGGAACCGGGAGGTTT.

V usage is TRBV11-2 and J usage is TRBJ1-6; D not resolved. The germline gives CDR1 SGHAT, CDR2 FQNNGV. V lost 5 bases to trimming and J lost 6 bases, with 14 bases between them. The CDR3 consists of 15 residues. The DNA of the CDR3 is TGTGCCAGCAGCCCGGACGCAGGATTTAATTCACCCCTCCACTTT. It is translated as CASSPDAGFNSPLHF.

The chain combines TRBV7-2 with TRBJ1-2, with TRBD1 as a possible D gene (5 bases). The germline CDR1 and CDR2 sequences are SGHTA and FQGNSA. Trimming removed 4 bases at V and 4 bases at J, with 16 bases between. There are 15 residues in the CDR3. The CDR3 sequence: CASSSTGRSPYGYTF. CDR3 coding DNA: TGTGCCAGCAGCTCGACGGGACGGAGCCCCTATGGCTACACCTTC.

This clonotype appeared a few times. V and J are TRBV20-1 and TRBJ1-2, with D possibly being TRBD1 (6 bases). Germline V gene data show CDR1 as DFQATT and CDR2 as SNEGSKA (reference sequence). V was trimmed by 0 bases and J by 6 bases, leaving 14 bases between them. The CDR3 runs 14 residues. The CDR3 loop is CSARDLGAGDGYTF. CDR3 in DNA: TGCAGTGCTAGAGATTTGGGGGCAGGGGATGGCTACACCTTC.

This clonotype was detected only a few times. V is TRBV20-1 and J is TRBJ2-7, with 10 positions matching TRBD1. Losses at the gene ends were 0 bases for V and 4 bases for J; bases not matched to a gene: 6. The CDR3 runs to 15 residues. The germline CDR1 and CDR2 sequences are DFQATT and SNEGSKA (reference sequence). The chain's CDR3 is CSAREWDRGLYEQYF. For the CDR3, the DNA is TGCAGTGCTAGAGAATGGGACAGGGGATTGTACGAGCAGTACTTC.

In its sample, this clonotype was seen a few times. V and J are TRBV27 and TRBJ1-5; no clear D. V was pared by 6 bases and J by 8 bases, with 23 bases between. The CDR3 extends over 16 amino acids. Germline V lookup: CDR1 MNHEY, CDR2 SMNVEV (reference sequence). CDR3 bases: TGTGCCAGCAGCCAAGAAGTACCGGGCGCCAGAGAGCCCCAGCATTTT. The encoded protein is CASSQEVPGAREPQHF.

J is TRBJ1-4 and V is TRBV18, with D possibly matching TRBD1 (5 bases). V lost 3 bases and J 10 bases, leaving 15 bases between the germline ends. This CDR3 has 14 residues. Germline values: CDR1 KGHSH, CDR2 LQKENI. This chain's CDR3 is CASSPGGEAGKLFF. The CDR3 DNA sequence: TGTGCCAGCTCACCCGGGGGGGAAGCCGGAAAACTGTTTTTT.

The chain is built from TRBV30 and TRBJ1-3; D is unresolved. CDR3 length: 11 amino acids. Germline CDR1 and CDR2: GTSNPN and SVGIG (reference sequence). V dropped 4 bases and J dropped 8 bases, with 9 bases sitting between them. The CDR3 here is CAWTVEDTIYF. The CDR3 nucleotides are TGTGCCTGGACTGTGGAGGACACCATATATTTT.